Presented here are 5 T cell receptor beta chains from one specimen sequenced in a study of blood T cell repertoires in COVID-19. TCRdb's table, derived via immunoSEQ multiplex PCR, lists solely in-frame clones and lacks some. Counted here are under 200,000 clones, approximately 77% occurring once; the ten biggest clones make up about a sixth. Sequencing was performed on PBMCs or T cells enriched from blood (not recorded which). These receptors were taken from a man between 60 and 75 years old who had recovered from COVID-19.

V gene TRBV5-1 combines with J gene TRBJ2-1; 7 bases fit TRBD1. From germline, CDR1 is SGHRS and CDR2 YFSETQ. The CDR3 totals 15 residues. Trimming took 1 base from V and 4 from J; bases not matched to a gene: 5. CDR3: CASSLLGQQYNEQFF. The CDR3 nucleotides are TGCGCCAGCAGCTTGCTGGGACAGCAATACAATGAGCAGTTCTTC. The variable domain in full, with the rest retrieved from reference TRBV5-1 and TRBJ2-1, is KAGVTQTPRYLIKTRGQQVTLSCSPISGHRSVSWYQQTPGQGLQFLFEYFSETQRNKGNFPGRFSGRQFSNSRSEMNVSTLELGDSALYLCASSLLGQQYNEQFFGPGTRLTVL.

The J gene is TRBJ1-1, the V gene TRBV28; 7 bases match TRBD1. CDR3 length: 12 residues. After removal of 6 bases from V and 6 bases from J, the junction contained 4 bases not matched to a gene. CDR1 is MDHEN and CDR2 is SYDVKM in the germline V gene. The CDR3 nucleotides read TGTGCCAGCAGATACAGGGGATCTGAAGCTTTCTTT. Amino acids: CASRYRGSEAFF.

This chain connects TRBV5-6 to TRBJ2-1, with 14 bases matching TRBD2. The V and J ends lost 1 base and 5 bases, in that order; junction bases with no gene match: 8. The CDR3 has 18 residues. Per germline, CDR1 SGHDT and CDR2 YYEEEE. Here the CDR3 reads CASSLSGTSGRYHNEQFF. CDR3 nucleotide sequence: TGTGCCAGCAGCTTGTCAGGGACTAGCGGGAGATACCACAATGAGCAGTTCTTC. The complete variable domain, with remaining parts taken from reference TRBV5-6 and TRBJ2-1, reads DAGVTQSPTHLIKTRGQQVTLRCSPKSGHDTVSWYQQALGQGPQFIFQYYEEEERQRGNFPDRFSGHQFPNYSSELNVNALLLGDSALYLCASSLSGTSGRYHNEQFFGPGTRLTVL.

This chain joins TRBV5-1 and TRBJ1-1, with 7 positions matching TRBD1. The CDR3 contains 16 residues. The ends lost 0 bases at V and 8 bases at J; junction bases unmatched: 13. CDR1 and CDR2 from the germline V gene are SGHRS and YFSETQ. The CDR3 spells CASSLARRGPLLEAFF. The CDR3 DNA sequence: TGCGCCAGCAGCTTGGCCAGAAGGGGGCCCCTCCTCGAAGCTTTCTTT.

The CDR3 DNA reads TGTGCCTGGAGTGGGGGAGCCCGCTCTGGAAACACCATATATTTT. Protein product: CAWSGGARSGNTIYF. The V gene is TRBV30, the J gene TRBJ1-3, with unresolved D. The CDR3 length is 15 residues. V dropped 1 base and J dropped 0 bases, with 10 bases sitting between them. Germline V gene sequence: CDR1 GTSNPN, CDR2 SVGIG (reference sequence). The complete variable domain, with remaining parts taken from reference TRBV30 and TRBJ1-3, reads SQTIHQWPATLVQPVGSPLSLECTVEGTSNPNLYWYRQAAGRGLQLLFYSVGIGQISSEVPQNLSASRPQDRQFILSSKKLLLSDSGFYLCAWSGGARSGNTIYFGEGSWLTVV.